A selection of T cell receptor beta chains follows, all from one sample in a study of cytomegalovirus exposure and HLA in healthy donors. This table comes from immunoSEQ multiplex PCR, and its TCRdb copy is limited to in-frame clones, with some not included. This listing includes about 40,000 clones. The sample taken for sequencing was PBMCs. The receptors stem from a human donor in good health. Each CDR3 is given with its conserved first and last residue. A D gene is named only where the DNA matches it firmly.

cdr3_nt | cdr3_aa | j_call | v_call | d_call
TGCGCCAGCAGCCAAGGGTCGGGACAGGGTAGTGAAAAACTGTTTTTT | CASSQGSGQGSEKLFF | TRBJ1-4 | TRBV4-1 | TRBD1
TGTGCCAGCAGCCAGGGGCGGGGTGAAGGAGGCTATGGCTACACCTTC | CASSQGRGEGGYGYTF | TRBJ1-2 | TRBV14 | NA
TGTGCCAGCAGCCCACAGGAGACGAGCAATCAGCCCCAGCATTTT | CASSPQETSNQPQHF | TRBJ1-5 | TRBV6-6 | NA
TGCGCCAGCAGCATAGATTCATTGCAGGGAAATGGCTACACCTTC | CASSIDSLQGNGYTF | TRBJ1-2 | TRBV5-1 | NA
TGTGCCAGCTCACCACCCGGGACAGGGTCCAACGAGCAGTACTTC | CASSPPGTGSNEQYF | TRBJ2-7 | TRBV18 | TRBD1
TGCAGCGGTTTGAGGGGGATCGCAAACACTGAAGCTTTCTTT | CSGLRGIANTEAFF | TRBJ1-1 | TRBV29-1 | NA
TGTGCCAGCGGGGGTGAGGACAGGGGCTACAATGAGCAGTTCTTC | CASGGEDRGYNEQFF | TRBJ2-1 | TRBV27 | TRBD1
TGCGCCAGCAGCTGGGCCCCCGGGGGGGCAGATAAGCAGTATTTT | CASSWAPGGADKQYF | TRBJ2-3 | TRBV5-1 | TRBD2
TGTGCCAGCAGTGGGCCGGGGGCCAACGTCCTGACTTTC | CASSGPGANVLTF | TRBJ2-6 | TRBV6-1 | NA
TGTGCCAGCTCACCTCCGGGACAGCGGTCCTACGAGCAGTACTTC | CASSPPGQRSYEQYF | TRBJ2-7 | TRBV18 | TRBD1
TGTGCCAGCAGCCAAGAGGGGGGAAACACAGATACGCAGTATTTT | CASSQEGGNTDTQYF | TRBJ2-3 | TRBV4-2 | NA
TGTGCCAGCAGCTCGATAGCGGGGGGGCCGAGAGAGCAGTTCTTC | CASSSIAGGPREQFF | TRBJ2-1 | TRBV7-8 | TRBD2
TGTGCCAGCAGTTTTGGGGGACAGGGGGTCACTGAAGCTTTCTTT | CASSFGGQGVTEAFF | TRBJ1-1 | TRBV27 | TRBD1
TGTGCCAGCAGCTTAGCGGGGGGAGCCGGGGAGACCCAGTACTTC | CASSLAGGAGETQYF | TRBJ2-5 | TRBV7-7 | NA
TGCGCCAGCAGCCTCGGACAGGGGTTCTACAATGAGCAGTTCTTC | CASSLGQGFYNEQFF | TRBJ2-1 | TRBV5-1 | TRBD1
TGTGCCAGCTCACCTTCGACAGGGGATTATGGCTACACCTTC | CASSPSTGDYGYTF | TRBJ1-2 | TRBV18 | TRBD1
TGTGCCAGCAGTTACGCGGGGATAAGCGACAATGAGCAGTTCTTC | CASSYAGISDNEQFF | TRBJ2-1 | TRBV6-5 | NA
TGTGCCAGCAGCCCCTGGCTTACCACTGAAGCTTTCTTT | CASSPWLTTEAFF | TRBJ1-1 | TRBV5-8 | NA
TGTGCCAGCAGCTTAGATGTGAACCAGACCTTC | CASSLDVNQTF | TRBJ1-2 | TRBV7-2 | NA
TGCGCCAGCAGCTCCTCCCCTTACAATGAGCAGTTCTTC | CASSSSPYNEQFF | TRBJ2-1 | TRBV5-1 | NA
TGTGCCAGCCGGGGACAGGGGTCCGAGCAGTACTTC | CASRGQGSEQYF | TRBJ2-7 | TRBV2 | TRBD1
TGTGCCAGTAAGCAGGGCCCGAATGAGCAGTTCTTC | CASKQGPNEQFF | TRBJ2-1 | TRBV19 | NA
TGTGCCATCAGTGAAGGAAGGGACAGGGGGCAGGAAAAACTGTTTTTT | CAISEGRDRGQEKLFF | TRBJ1-4 | TRBV10-3 | TRBD1
TGTGCCAGTAGTGACGGGGGGTTCTCCTACAATGAGCAGTTCTTC | CASSDGGFSYNEQFF | TRBJ2-1 | TRBV19 | TRBD2
TGTGCCAGCAGCGCACCCGGGACAGAGAACACTGAAGCTTTCTTT | CASSAPGTENTEAFF | TRBJ1-1 | TRBV7-8 | TRBD1
TGTGCCAGTAGTATTTGGGGACAGGGGGCTAATGAGCAGTTCTTC | CASSIWGQGANEQFF | TRBJ2-1 | TRBV19 | TRBD1
TGTGCCAGTACCCCGGGGAGCCTAGGCACTGGCTACACCTTC | CASTPGSLGTGYTF | TRBJ1-2 | TRBV19 | NA
TGTGCTAGTGGTTTGGTAAGGGCTAGCGGAAGCTACGAGCAGTACTTC | CASGLVRASGSYEQYF | TRBJ2-7 | TRBV12-5 | TRBD2
TGTGCCAGCAGTGAAACTAGTGACGGCTACGAGCAGTACTTC | CASSETSDGYEQYF | TRBJ2-7 | TRBV6-1 | NA
TGCGCCAGCAGCTTGGGAGGGACAGGGTTCCACGAGCAGTACTTC | CASSLGGTGFHEQYF | TRBJ2-7 | TRBV5-1 | TRBD1
TGTGCCACCAGCAGAGACCAGGTATACTACGAGCAGTACTTC | CATSRDQVYYEQYF | TRBJ2-7 | TRBV15 | NA
TGTGCCAGCAGTTCCCAACAGGGTAATACTGAAGCTTTCTTT | CASSSQQGNTEAFF | TRBJ1-1 | TRBV6-5 | NA
TGTGCCAGCAGCCATGGACAGAACTATGGCTACACCTTC | CASSHGQNYGYTF | TRBJ1-2 | TRBV7-9 | NA